This entry features one T cell receptor (beta chain) sequence. Its antigen is currently unknown. This sample was taken from a study of blood T cells in healthy people across ages. Study results and caveats: Roughly linearly, TCR beta diversity per million T cells fell as age increased.

The authors ran a second PCR of roughly 7 to 11 cycles using a sample-barcoded 5' primer and a J-beta primer mix. In TCRdb, the 5' RACE reads were re-called with MiXCR into one record per CDR3 protein. Of 1.5 million to 2 million distinct CDR3 sequences listed, around 48% were seen once; the top ten hold approximately 2%. V was shortened by 0 bases and J by 4 bases, with 15 bases between the two germline ends. The germline V gene encodes CDR1 SGHTA and CDR2 FQGTGA. There are 16 residues in the CDR3. V and J are TRBV7-3 and TRBJ1-2; D remains ambiguous. The sequence derives from a woman in her thirties or forties in good health. Specimen: blood. The CDR3 sequence is CASSLTPETGPYGYTF. The DNA of the CDR3 is TGTGCCAGCAGCTTAACGCCAGAGACTGGCCCCTATGGCTACACCTTC.